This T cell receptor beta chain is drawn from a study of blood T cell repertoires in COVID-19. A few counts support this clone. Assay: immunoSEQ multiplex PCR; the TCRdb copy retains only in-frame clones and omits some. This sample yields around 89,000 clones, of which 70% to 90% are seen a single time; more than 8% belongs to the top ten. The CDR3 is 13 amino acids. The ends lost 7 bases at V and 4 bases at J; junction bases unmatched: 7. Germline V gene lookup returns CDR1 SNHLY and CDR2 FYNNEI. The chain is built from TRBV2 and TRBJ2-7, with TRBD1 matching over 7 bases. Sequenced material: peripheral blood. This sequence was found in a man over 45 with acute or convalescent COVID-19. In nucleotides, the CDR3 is TGTGCCAGCATGAGGGGGCTGGGGTACGAGCAGTACGTC. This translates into CASMRGLGYEQYV.